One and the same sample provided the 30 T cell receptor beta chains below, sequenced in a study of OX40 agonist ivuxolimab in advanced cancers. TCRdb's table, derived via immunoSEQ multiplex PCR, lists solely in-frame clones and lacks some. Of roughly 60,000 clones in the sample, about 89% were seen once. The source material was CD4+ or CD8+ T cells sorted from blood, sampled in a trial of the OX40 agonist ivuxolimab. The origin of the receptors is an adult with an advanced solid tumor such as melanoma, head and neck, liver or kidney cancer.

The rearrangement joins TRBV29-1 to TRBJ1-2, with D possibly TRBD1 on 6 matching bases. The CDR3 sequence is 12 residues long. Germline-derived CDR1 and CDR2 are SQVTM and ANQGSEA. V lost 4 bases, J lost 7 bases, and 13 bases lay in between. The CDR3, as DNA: TGCAGCGTTGGGGGGCCAAGGGTTGGCTACACCTTC. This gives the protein CSVGGPRVGYTF.

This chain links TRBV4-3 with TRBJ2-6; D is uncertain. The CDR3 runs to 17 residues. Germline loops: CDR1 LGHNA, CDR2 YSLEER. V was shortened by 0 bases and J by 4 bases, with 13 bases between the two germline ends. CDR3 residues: CASSQDPLGTGANVLTF. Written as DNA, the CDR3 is TGCGCCAGCAGCCAAGATCCTTTAGGTACCGGGGCCAACGTCCTGACTTTC.

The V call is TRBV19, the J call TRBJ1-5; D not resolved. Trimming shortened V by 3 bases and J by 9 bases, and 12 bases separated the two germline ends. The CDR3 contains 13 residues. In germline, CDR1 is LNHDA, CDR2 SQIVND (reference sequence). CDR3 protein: CASSMRTKGPQHF. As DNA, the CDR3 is TGTGCCAGTAGTATGCGAACAAAGGGGCCCCAGCATTTT.

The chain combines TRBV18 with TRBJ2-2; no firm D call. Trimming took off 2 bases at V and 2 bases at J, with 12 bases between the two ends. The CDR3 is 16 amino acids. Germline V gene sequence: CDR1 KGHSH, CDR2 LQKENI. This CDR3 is CASSPGLPLNTGELFF. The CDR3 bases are TGTGCCAGCTCACCAGGGCTTCCCCTAAACACCGGGGAGCTGTTTTTT.

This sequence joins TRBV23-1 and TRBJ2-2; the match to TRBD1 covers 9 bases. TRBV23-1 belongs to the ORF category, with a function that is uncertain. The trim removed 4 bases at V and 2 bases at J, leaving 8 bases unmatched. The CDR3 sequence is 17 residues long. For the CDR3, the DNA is TGCGCCAGCAGTCCCCCGGGACAGGGAAAAAACACCGGGGAGCTGTTTTTT. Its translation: CASSPPGQGKNTGELFF.

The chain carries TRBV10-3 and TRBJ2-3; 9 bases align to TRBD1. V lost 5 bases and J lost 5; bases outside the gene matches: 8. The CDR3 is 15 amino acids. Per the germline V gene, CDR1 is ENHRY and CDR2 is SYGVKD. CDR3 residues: CAISPQGALEDTQYF. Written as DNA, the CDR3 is TGTGCCATCAGTCCACAGGGGGCTCTCGAAGATACGCAGTATTTT.

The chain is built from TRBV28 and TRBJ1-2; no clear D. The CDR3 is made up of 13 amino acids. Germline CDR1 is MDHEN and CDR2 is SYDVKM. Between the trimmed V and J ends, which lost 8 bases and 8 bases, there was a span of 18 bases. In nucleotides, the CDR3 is TGTGCCAGCGGAGAACGGCAATATCAAGGCTACACCTTC. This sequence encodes CASGERQYQGYTF.

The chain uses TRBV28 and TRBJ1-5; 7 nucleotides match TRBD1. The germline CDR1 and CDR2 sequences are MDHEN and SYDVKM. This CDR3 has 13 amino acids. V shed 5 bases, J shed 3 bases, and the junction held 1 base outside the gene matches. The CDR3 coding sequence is TGTGCCAGCAGTGGACAGGACAATCAGCCCCAGCATTTT. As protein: CASSGQDNQPQHF.

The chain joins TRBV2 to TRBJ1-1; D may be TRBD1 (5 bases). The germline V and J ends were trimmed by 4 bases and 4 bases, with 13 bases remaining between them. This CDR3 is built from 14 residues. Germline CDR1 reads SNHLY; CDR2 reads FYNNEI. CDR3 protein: CASSGEGRSTEAFF. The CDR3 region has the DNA TGTGCCAGCAGTGGTGAGGGGAGGAGCACTGAAGCTTTCTTT.

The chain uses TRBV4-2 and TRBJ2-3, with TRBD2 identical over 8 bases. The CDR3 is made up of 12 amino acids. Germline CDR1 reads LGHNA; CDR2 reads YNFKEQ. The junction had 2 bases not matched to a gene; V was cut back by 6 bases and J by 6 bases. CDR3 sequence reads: CASSSSGDTQYF. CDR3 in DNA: TGTGCCAGCAGTTCTAGCGGGGATACGCAGTATTTT.

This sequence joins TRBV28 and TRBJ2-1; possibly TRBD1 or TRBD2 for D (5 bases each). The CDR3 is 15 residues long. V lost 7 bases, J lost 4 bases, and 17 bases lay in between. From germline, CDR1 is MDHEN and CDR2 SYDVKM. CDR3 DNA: TGTGCCAGCACTTGGCCGGGACGCCGTTACAATGAGCAGTTCTTC. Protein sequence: CASTWPGRRYNEQFF.

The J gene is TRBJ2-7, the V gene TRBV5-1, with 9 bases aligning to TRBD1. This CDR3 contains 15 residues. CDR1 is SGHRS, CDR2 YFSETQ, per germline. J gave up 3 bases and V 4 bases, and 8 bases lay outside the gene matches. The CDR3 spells CASSPDGTGYYEQYF. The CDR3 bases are TGCGCCAGCAGCCCCGACGGGACAGGGTACTACGAGCAGTACTTC.

Here the CDR3 reads CASSRSGTIHGYTF. The CDR3 region has the DNA TGTGCCAGCAGCCGAAGCGGGACAATCCATGGCTACACCTTC. This chain uses TRBV14 with TRBJ1-2; tentative D call: TRBD1 (6 bases). Germline V lookup: CDR1 SGHDN, CDR2 FVKESK. The CDR3 sequence is 14 residues long. Trimming removed 4 bases at V and 6 bases at J, with 15 bases between. The full variable domain, with the rest looked up from reference TRBV14 and TRBJ1-2, is EAGVTQFPSHSVIEKGQTVTLRCDPISGHDNLYWYRRVMGKEIKFLLHFVKESKQDESGMPNNRFLAERTGGTYSTLKVQPAELEDSGVYFCASSRSGTIHGYTFGSGTRLTVV.

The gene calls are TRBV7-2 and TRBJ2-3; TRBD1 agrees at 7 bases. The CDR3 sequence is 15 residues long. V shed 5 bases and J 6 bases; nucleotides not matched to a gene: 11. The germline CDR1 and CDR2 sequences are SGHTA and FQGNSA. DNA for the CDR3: TGTGCCAGCAGCCCCGCAGGGGGTCGCCATGATACGCAGTATTTT. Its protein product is CASSPAGGRHDTQYF.

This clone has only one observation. As DNA, the CDR3 is TGTGCCAGCTCCCTAAACAGGGGAGAGGACATTCAGTACTTC. Translation: CASSLNRGEDIQYF. V gene TRBV18 combines with J gene TRBJ2-4; 7 bases align to TRBD1. Germline V gene sequence: CDR1 KGHSH, CDR2 LQKENI. CDR3 size: 14 residues. J gave up 8 bases and V 6 bases, and 10 bases lay outside the gene matches.

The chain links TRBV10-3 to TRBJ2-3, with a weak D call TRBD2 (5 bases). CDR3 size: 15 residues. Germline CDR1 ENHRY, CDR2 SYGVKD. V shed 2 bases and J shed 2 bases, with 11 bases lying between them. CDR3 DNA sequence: TGTGCCATCAGTGAGGAGGGTTGGGACACAGATACGCAGTATTTT. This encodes CAISEEGWDTDTQYF.

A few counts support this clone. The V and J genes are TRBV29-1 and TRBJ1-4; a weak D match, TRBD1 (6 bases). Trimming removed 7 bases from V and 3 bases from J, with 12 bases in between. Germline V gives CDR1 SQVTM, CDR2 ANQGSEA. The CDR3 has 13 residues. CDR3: CSARQAANEKLFF. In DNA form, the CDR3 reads TGCAGCGCCAGACAGGCGGCTAATGAAAAACTGTTTTTT.

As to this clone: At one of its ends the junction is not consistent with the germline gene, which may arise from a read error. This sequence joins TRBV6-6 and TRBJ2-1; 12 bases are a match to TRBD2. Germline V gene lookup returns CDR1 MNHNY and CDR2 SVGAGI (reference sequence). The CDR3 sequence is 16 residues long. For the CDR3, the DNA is TGTGCCAGCAGTGACTCGGGACTAGCGGGCTCCAATGAGCAGTTCTTC. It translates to CASSDSGLAGSNEQFF.

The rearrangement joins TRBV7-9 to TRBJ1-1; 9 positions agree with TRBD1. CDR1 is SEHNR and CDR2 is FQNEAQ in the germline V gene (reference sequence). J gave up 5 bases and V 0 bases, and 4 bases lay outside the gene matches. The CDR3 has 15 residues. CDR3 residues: CASSLAWTGETEAFF. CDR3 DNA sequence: TGTGCCAGCAGCTTAGCTTGGACAGGGGAAACTGAAGCTTTCTTT.

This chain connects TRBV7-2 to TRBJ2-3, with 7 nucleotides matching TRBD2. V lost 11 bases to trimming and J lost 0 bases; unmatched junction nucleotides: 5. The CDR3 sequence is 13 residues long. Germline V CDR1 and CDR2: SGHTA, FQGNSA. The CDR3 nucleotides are TGTGCCGGGAGGGGTGCTAGCACAGATACGCAGTATTTT. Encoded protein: CAGRGASTDTQYF.

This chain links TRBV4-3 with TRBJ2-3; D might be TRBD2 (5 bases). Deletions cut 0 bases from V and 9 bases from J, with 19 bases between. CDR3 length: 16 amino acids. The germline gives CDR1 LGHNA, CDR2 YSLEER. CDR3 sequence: CASSQDRSGAQKTQYF. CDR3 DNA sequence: TGCGCCAGCAGCCAAGATAGGAGCGGTGCACAGAAAACGCAGTATTTT.

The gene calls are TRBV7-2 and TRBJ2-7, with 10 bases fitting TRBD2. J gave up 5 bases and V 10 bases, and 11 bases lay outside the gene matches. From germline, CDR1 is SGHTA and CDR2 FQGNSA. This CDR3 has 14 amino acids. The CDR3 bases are TGTGCCACCGCACGGGCTAGCGGGAGTCACGAGCAGTACTTC. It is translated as CATARASGSHEQYF.

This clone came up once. The CDR3 loop is CASRTQNQPQHF. CDR3 DNA sequence: TGTGCCAGCAGGACACAAAATCAGCCCCAGCATTTT. This sequence joins TRBV6-5 and TRBJ1-5; D is uncertain. V lost 6 bases, J lost 4 bases, and 7 bases lay in between. CDR3 length equals 12 residues. Germline assignment: CDR1 MNHEY and CDR2 SVGAGI.

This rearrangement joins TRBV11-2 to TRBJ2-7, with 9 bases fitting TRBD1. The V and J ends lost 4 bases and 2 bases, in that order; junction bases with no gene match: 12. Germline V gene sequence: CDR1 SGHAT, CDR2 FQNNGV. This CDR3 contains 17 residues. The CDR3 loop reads CASSSGTGFARTYEQYF. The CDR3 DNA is TGTGCCAGCAGCTCCGGGACAGGGTTCGCGCGGACCTACGAGCAGTACTTC.

The CDR3 sequence is CASRIGQLSSGANVLTF. CDR3 bases: TGTGCCAGCAGGATAGGACAGCTTAGCTCTGGGGCCAACGTCCTGACTTTC. The chain couples TRBV6-4 to TRBJ2-6, with D perhaps matching TRBD1 (6 bases). This CDR3 contains 17 residues. Germline CDR1 is MRHNA and CDR2 is SNTAGT. V gave up 6 bases and J gave up 0 bases, with 15 bases separating them.

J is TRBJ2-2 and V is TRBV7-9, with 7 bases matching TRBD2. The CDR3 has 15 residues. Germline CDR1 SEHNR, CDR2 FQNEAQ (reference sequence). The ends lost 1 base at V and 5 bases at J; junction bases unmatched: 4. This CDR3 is CASSLGDYTTGELFF. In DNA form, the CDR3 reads TGTGCCAGCAGCTTAGGGGACTATACGACCGGGGAGCTGTTTTTT.

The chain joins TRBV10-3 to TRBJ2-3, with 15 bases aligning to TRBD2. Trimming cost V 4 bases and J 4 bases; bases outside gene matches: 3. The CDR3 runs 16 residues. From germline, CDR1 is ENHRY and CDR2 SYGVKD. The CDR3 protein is CAISGGLAGGPDTQYF. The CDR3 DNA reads TGTGCCATCAGTGGGGGACTAGCGGGAGGACCAGATACGCAGTATTTT.

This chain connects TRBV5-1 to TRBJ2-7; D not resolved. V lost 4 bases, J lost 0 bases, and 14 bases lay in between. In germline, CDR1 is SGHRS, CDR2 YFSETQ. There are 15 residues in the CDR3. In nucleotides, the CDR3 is TGCGCCAGCAGCCCCACCCAGGACCACTCCTACGAGCAGTACTTC. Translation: CASSPTQDHSYEQYF.

The CDR3 coding sequence is TGTGCCAGCAGTTTATCCCTGGACAGTTCATATAATTCACCCCTCCACTTT. Amino acids: CASSLSLDSSYNSPLHF. The chain employs TRBV28 and TRBJ1-6; D is possibly TRBD1 (6 bases). The germline CDR1 and CDR2 sequences are MDHEN and SYDVKM. CDR3 size: 17 residues. Trimming took off 1 base at V and 4 bases at J, with 14 bases between the two ends.

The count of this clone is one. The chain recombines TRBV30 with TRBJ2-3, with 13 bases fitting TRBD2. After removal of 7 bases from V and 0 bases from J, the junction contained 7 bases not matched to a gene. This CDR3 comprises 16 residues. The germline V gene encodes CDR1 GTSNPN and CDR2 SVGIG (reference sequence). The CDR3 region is CASTSGGSLSTDTQYF. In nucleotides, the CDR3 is TGTGCCTCGACTAGCGGGGGGTCTTTAAGCACAGATACGCAGTATTTT.